The clone carrying this T cell receptor (beta chain) was counted only a few times. Its matching antigen is unknown. Extracted from the samples, RNA was reverse transcribed into cDNA to serve as the sequencing template. Using immunoSEQ multiplex PCR, the repertoire was profiled, and TCRdb retains in-frame clones only, with some absent. The data show approximately 120,000 clones, with 47% seen just once and roughly 10% held by the top ten. The data derive from a study of CD8+ T cells in alopecia areata. Looked up from germline, CDR1 is GTSNPN and CDR2 is SVGIG (reference sequence). Trimming took 0 bases from V and 1 from J, leaving 9 bases between them. The CDR3 length is 14 residues. Notes on the study in general: It was lesional scalp, especially alopecia totalis/universalis, that showed higher clonality than normal scalp. Scalp data also include sequences from resident alphabeta T cells of normal skin.

The chain joins TRBV30 to TRBJ2-5; D perhaps matches TRBD2 (6 bases). Sequenced material: NKG2D-low CD8+ T cells sorted from blood. The receptor was isolated from a human donor with alopecia areata. CDR3 sequence reads: CAWSVLAPQETQYF. DNA of the CDR3: TGTGCCTGGAGTGTACTAGCCCCCCAAGAGACCCAGTACTTC.